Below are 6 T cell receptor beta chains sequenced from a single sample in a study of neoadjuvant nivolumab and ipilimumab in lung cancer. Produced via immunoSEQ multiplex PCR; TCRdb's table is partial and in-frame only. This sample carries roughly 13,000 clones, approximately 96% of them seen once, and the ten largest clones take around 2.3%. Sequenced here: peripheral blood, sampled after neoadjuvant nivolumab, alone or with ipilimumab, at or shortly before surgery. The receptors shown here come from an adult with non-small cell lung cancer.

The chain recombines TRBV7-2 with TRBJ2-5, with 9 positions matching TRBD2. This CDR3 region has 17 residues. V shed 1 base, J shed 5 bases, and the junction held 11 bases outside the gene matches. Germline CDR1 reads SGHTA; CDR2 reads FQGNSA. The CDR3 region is CASSLDLAGGRRETQYF. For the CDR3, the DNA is TGTGCCAGCAGCTTAGATTTGGCGGGAGGGAGGAGGGAGACCCAGTACTTC.

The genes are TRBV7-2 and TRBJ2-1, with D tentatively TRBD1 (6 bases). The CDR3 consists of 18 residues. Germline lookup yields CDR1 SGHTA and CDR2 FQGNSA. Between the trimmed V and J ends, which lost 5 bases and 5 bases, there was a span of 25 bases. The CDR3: CASSPRTEYSRMNNEQFF. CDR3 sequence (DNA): TGTGCCAGCAGCCCCCGGACAGAATATAGCCGAATGAACAATGAGCAGTTCTTC.

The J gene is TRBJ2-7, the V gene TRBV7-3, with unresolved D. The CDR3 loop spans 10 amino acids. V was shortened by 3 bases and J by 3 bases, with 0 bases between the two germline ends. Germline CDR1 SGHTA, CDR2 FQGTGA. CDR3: CASSFYEQYF. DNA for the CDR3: TGTGCCAGCAGCTTCTACGAGCAGTACTTC.

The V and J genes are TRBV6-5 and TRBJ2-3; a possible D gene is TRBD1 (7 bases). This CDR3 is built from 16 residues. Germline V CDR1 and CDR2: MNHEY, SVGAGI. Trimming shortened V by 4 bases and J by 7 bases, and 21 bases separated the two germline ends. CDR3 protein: CASSSSRTGLTHTQYF. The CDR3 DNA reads TGTGCCAGCAGTTCCTCGAGGACAGGACTAACTCATACGCAGTATTTT.

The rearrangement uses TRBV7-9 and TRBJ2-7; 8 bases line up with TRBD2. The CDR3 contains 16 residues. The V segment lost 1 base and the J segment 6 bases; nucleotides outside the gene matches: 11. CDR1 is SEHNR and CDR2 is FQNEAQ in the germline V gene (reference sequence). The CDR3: CASSLEVLGRGGEQYF. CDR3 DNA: TGTGCCAGCAGCTTAGAGGTGTTGGGACGGGGGGGCGAGCAGTACTTC.

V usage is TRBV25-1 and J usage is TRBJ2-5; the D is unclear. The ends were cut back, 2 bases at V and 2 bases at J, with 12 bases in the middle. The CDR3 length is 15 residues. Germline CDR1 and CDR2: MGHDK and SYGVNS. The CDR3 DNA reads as TGTGCCAGCAGTGAAGCTCGGCGGAGACAAGAGACCCAGTACTTC. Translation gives CASSEARRRQETQYF.